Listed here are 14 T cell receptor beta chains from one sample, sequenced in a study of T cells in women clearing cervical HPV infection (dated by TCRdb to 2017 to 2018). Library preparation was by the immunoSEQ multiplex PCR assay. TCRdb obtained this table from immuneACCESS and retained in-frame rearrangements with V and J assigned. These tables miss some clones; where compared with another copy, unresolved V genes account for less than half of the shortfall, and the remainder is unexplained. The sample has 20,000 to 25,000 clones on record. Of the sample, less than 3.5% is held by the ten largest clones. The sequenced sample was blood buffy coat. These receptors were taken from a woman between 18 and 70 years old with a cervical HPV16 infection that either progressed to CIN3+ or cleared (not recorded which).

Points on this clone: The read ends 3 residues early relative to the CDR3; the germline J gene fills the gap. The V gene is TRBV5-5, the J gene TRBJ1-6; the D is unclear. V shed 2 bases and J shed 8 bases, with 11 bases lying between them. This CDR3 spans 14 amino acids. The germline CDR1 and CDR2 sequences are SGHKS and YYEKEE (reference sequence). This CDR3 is CASSFKGEDSPLHF. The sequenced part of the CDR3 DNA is TGTGCCAGCAGCTTTAAGGGTGAGGATTCACCC.

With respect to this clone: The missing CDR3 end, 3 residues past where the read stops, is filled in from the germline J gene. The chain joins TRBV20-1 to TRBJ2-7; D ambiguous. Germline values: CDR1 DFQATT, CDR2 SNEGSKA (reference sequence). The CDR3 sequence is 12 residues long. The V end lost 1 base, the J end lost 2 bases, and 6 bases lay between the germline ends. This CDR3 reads CSARAYPYEQYF. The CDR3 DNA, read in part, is TGCAGTGCTAGAGCCTACCCCTACGAG.

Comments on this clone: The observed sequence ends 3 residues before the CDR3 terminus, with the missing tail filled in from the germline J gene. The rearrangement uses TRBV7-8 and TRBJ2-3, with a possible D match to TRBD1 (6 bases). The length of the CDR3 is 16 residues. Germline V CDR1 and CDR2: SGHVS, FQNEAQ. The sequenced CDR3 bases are TGTGCCAGCAGCTTGCTCCGGGTCAGGGGATTCGAGACG. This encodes CASSLLRVRGFET. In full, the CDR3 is CASSLLRVRGFETQYF.

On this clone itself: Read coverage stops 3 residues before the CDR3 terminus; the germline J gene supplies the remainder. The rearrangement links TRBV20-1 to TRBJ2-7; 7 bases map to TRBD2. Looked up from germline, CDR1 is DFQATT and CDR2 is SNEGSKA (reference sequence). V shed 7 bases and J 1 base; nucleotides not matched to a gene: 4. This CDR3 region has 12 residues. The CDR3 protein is CSVWGGSYEQYF. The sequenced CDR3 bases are TGCAGTGTTTGGGGGGGATCCTACGAG.

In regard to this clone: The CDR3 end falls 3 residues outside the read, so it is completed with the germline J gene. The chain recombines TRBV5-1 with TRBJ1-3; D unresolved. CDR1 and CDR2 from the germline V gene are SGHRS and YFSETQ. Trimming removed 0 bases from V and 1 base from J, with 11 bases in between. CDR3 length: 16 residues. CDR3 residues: CASSLDADGSGNTIYF. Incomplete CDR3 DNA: TGCGCCAGCAGCTTGGACGCGGATGGATCTGGAAACACC.

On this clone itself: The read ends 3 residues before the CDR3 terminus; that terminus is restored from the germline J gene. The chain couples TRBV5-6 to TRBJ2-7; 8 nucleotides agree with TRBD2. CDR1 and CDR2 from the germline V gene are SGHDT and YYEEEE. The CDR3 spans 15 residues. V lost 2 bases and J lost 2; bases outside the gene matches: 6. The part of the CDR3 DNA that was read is TGTGCCAGCAGCTTTAGTACGCGGGGGGCCTACGAG. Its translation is CASSFSTRGAYE. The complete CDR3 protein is CASSFSTRGAYEQYF.

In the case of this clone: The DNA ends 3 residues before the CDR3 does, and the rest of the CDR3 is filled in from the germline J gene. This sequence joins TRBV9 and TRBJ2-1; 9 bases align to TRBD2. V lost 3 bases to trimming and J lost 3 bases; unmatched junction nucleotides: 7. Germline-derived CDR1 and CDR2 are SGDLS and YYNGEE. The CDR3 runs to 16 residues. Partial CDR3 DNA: TGTGCCAGCAGCGCGGTGGGTAGCGGGGGCTACAATGAG. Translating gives CASSAVGSGGYNE. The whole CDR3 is CASSAVGSGGYNEQFF.

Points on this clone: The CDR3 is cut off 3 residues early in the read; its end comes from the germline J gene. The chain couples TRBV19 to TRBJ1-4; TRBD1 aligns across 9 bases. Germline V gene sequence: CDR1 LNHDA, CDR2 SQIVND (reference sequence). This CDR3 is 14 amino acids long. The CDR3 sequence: CASSWTGVNSPLFF. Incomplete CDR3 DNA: TGTGCCAGTAGTTGGACAGGGGTCAATTCACCA.

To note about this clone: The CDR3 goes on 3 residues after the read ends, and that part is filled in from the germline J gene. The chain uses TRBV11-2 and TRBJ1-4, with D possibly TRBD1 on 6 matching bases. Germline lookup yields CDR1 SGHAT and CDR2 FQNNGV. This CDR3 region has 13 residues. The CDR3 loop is CASSLVDSSPLFF. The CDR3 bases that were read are TGTGCCAGCAGCTTAGTGGACAGTTCACCA.

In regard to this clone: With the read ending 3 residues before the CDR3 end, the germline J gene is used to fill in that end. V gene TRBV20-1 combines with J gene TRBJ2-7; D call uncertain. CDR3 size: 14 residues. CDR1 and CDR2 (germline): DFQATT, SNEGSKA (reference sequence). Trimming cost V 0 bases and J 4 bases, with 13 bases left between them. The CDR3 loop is CSARDPFGGYEQYF. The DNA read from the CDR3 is TGCAGTGCTAGAGACCCATTCGGCGGATACGAG.

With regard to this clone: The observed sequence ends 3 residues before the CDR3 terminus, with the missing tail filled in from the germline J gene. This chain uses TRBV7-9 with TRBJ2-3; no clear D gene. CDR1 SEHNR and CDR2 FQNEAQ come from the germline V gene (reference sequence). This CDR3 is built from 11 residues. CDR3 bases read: TGTGCCAGCAGCTCACCCCAGACG. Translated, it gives CASSSPQT. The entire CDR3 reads CASSSPQTQYF.

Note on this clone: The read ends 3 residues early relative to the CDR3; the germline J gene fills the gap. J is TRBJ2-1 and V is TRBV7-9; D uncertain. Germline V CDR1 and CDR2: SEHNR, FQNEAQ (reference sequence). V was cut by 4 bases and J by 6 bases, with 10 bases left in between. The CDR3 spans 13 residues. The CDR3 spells CASSSPLVNEQFF. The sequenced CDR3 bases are TGTGCCAGCAGCTCCCCTCTTGTCAATGAG.

The CDR3 loop is CASSDGANSGNTIYF. The DNA read from the CDR3 is TGTGCCAGCAGTGATGGGGCGAACTCTGGAAACACC. The gene calls are TRBV6-1 and TRBJ1-3, with a tentative D call TRBD1 (5 bases). The CDR3 goes on 3 residues after the read ends, and that part is filled in from the germline J gene. The CDR3 length is 15 residues. Germline CDR1 reads MNHNS; CDR2 reads SASEGT. Trimming cost V 3 bases and J 0 bases, with 9 bases left between them.

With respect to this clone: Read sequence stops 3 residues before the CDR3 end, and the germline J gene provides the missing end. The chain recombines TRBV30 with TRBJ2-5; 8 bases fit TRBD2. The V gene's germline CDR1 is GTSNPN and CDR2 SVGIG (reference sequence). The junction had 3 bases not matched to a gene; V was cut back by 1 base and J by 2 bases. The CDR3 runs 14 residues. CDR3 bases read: TGTGCCTGGAGTGCCGGGGGGGCACAAGAGACC. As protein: CAWSAGGAQET. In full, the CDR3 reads CAWSAGGAQETQYF.